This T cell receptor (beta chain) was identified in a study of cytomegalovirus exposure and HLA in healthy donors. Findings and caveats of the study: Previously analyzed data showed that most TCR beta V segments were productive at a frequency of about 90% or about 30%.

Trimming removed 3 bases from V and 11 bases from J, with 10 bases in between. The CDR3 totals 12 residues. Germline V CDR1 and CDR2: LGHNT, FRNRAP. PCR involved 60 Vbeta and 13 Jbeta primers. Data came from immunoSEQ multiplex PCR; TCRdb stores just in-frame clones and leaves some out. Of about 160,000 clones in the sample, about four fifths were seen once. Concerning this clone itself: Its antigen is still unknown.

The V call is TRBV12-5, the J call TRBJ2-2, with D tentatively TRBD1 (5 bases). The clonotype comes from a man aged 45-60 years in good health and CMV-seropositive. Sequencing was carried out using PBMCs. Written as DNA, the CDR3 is TGTGCTAGTGGTTTAAATGGGGCTGAGCTGTTTTTT. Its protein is CASGLNGAELFF.